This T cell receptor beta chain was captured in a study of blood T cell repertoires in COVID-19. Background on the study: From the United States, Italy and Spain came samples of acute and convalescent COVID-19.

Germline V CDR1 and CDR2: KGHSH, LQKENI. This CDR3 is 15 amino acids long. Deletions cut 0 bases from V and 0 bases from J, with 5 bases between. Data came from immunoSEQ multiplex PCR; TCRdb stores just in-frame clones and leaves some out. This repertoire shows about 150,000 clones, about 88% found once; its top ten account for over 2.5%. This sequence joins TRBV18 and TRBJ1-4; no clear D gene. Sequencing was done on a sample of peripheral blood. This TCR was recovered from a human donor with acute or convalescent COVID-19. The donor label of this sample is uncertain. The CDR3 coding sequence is TGTGCCAGCTCACCACCCGGGACAACTAATGAAAAACTGTTTTTT. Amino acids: CASSPPGTTNEKLFF.